The entry below gives a single T cell receptor (beta chain) sequence along with its context. This CDR3 comprises 15 residues. CDR1 is SGHAT, CDR2 FQNNGV, per germline. V lost 5 bases to trimming and J lost 7 bases; unmatched junction nucleotides: 9. Original handling: Nucleated cell number was recorded as an estimate derived from reference gene primer amplification. Sequenced by immunoSEQ multiplex PCR; TCRdb stores in-frame clones only, minus some. V and J calls and clone size are given by that table; D and trimming were obtained from the DNA. Of 60,000 to 85,000 clones listed, roughly 90% are singletons. The data stem from a study of blood T cell repertoires in COVID-19. Study as a whole: There were acute and convalescent COVID-19 samples, and they came from the United States, Italy and Spain. From T cells, B-cell-depleted T cells, or PBMCs came the material, which was cDNA or gDNA.

J is TRBJ2-2 and V is TRBV11-2; 8 bases are shared with TRBD1. This receptor was obtained from a man aged 50-59 years with acute or convalescent COVID-19. The sequenced sample was peripheral blood. The DNA of the CDR3 is TGTGCCAGCAGCCCCCCAGGGGGCAGAATCGGGGAGCTGTTTTTT. Amino acid sequence: CASSPPGGRIGELFF.